This is a list of T cell receptor beta chains from one sample in a study of T cells in localized non-small cell lung cancer. Libraries were prepared by immunoSEQ multiplex PCR; TCRdb keeps only in-frame clonotypes and omits some of them. The table lists tens of thousands of clones, approximately 88% of them singletons. Sequenced here: peripheral blood mononuclear cells, sampled before any cancer treatment. The receptor set was obtained from a woman aged 35 to 70 with stage III lung adenocarcinoma. The CDR3 runs from the conserved cysteine through the conserved F or W. A D gene is named only where the DNA matches it firmly. A row's size may be missing; if present it is once, few, many or a size class.

CDR3 protein,CDR3 DNA,V gene,J gene,D gene,clone size
CASSESKVPPHEQYF,TGCGCCAGCAGTGAGTCGAAGGTTCCCCCCCACGAGCAGTACTTC,TRBV10-1,TRBJ2-7,NA,few
CASTRVTRGYEQYF,TGCGCCAGCACCCGGGTCACTCGGGGCTACGAGCAGTACTTC,TRBV5-1,TRBJ2-7,NA,NA
CASSEALRGQTHF,TGTGCCAGCAGTGAAGCGCTCAGGGGGCAAACCCACTTC,TRBV6-1,TRBJ1-2,TRBD1,NA
CASSPTQGMSTEAFF,TGTGCCAGCAGCCCAACACAGGGGATGAGTACTGAAGCTTTCTTT,TRBV16,TRBJ1-1,TRBD1,NA
CASSQDTPTLYEQYF,TGTGCCAGCAGCCAGGATACACCGACTCTCTACGAGCAGTACTTC,TRBV5-6,TRBJ2-7,NA,NA
CASSTRDRGPGELFF,TGTGCCAGCAGCACCCGGGACAGGGGGCCCGGGGAGCTGTTTTTT,TRBV5-4,TRBJ2-2,TRBD1,NA
CASSPRAGASDTQYF,TGTGCCAGCAGCCCAAGGGCAGGGGCCTCAGATACGCAGTATTTT,TRBV7-8,TRBJ2-3,NA,NA
CASRTDSLGQYF,TGCGCCAGCAGAACGGACAGCCTCGGGCAGTACTTC,TRBV10-2,TRBJ2-7,NA,NA
CASRGLMNTEAFF,TGTGCCAGCAGGGGTCTAATGAACACTGAAGCTTTCTTT,TRBV28,TRBJ1-1,NA,NA
CASSRDIMGGPGKLFF,TGTGCCAGCAGCCGGGACATTATGGGAGGTCCGGGAAAACTGTTTTTT,TRBV7-6,TRBJ1-4,NA,NA
CASSVGAGTDTQYF,TGTGCCAGCAGCGTAGGTGCCGGGACAGATACGCAGTATTTT,TRBV9,TRBJ2-3,NA,NA
CASRGTPRETQYF,TGTGCCAGCAGGGGGACCCCAAGGGAGACCCAGTACTTC,TRBV7-2,TRBJ2-5,NA,NA
CASSLLDRLGYNEQFF,TGCGCCAGCAGCTTGTTAGACAGGCTCGGTTACAATGAGCAGTTCTTC,TRBV5-1,TRBJ2-1,NA,NA
CASSLWPGPATYGYTF,TGCGCCAGCAGCTTGTGGCCCGGACCAGCGACCTATGGCTACACCTTC,TRBV5-1,TRBJ1-2,NA,NA
CASSVDGSLNTEAFF,TGTGCCAGCTCGGTGGACGGAAGTTTGAACACTGAAGCTTTCTTT,TRBV18,TRBJ1-1,NA,once
CASSSPAGAVYGYTF,TGTGCCAGCAGTTCCCCAGCCGGAGCAGTCTATGGCTACACCTTC,TRBV27,TRBJ1-2,NA,NA
CASSQDNRGTGELFF,TGCGCCAGCAGCCAAGATAATCGGGGCACCGGGGAGCTGTTTTTT,TRBV4-3,TRBJ2-2,NA,few
CAWLTGGGVVNGYTF,TGTGCCTGGCTCACTGGAGGAGGGGTAGTTAATGGCTACACCTTC,TRBV30,TRBJ1-2,NA,NA
CASTPKGGFSGEQYF,TGTGCCAGCACCCCCAAGGGGGGGTTTTCGGGTGAGCAGTACTTC,TRBV7-2,TRBJ2-7,NA,NA
CASSTPSVVGETQYF,TGTGCCAGTAGTACCCCGAGCGTGGTTGGAGAGACCCAGTACTTC,TRBV19,TRBJ2-5,NA,NA
CASSLVTGQETQYF,TGCGCCAGCAGCTTGGTGACAGGCCAAGAGACCCAGTACTTC,TRBV5-1,TRBJ2-5,NA,NA
CASSVPGGVSGANVLTF,TGTGCCAGCAGCGTCCCAGGGGGGGTCTCTGGGGCCAACGTCCTGACTTTC,TRBV7-9,TRBJ2-6,NA,NA
CASSESTGGSTDTQYF,TGCGCCAGCAGTGAGTCTACCGGGGGTAGCACAGATACGCAGTATTTT,TRBV10-1,TRBJ2-3,NA,NA
CASSLNSLNTEAFF,TGCGCCAGCAGCTTGAATTCTTTGAACACTGAAGCTTTCTTT,TRBV5-1,TRBJ1-1,NA,NA
CASSLSAQMRDTQYF,TGTGCCAGCAGCTTGTCAGCCCAAATGAGGGATACGCAGTATTTT,TRBV5-5,TRBJ2-3,NA,NA
CASSQDLGYEQYF,TGTGCCAGCAGCCAAGATCTTGGCTACGAGCAGTACTTC,TRBV14,TRBJ2-7,NA,NA
CASSTRTVLFF,TGTGCCAGTAGTACGCGGACAGTGCTTTTTTTT,TRBV19,TRBJ1-4,NA,NA
CASSHPSGGYGDTQYF,TGCGCCAGCAGCCACCCTAGCGGGGGGTACGGGGATACGCAGTATTTT,TRBV5-1,TRBJ2-3,TRBD2,NA
CASSLEAGGWNEQFF,TGTGCCAGCAGCTTAGAAGCGGGAGGATGGAATGAGCAGTTCTTC,TRBV5-5,TRBJ2-1,TRBD2,few
CASSLGRGYETDTQYF,TGTGCCAGCAGCTTAGGCAGGGGGTACGAAACAGATACGCAGTATTTT,TRBV7-9,TRBJ2-3,TRBD1,NA
CASSRDDTDTQYF,TGCGCCAGCAGCCGGGACGACACAGATACGCAGTATTTT,TRBV5-1,TRBJ2-3,NA,NA
CASTPGQGAHNEQFF,TGTGCCAGTACCCCAGGACAGGGGGCGCATAATGAGCAGTTCTTC,TRBV19,TRBJ2-1,TRBD1,NA
CASSNIYRGAFF,TGTGCCAGCAGTAACATATACAGGGGAGCTTTCTTT,TRBV28,TRBJ1-1,TRBD1,NA
CASSTGPRDSPLHF,TGTGCCAGCAGTACGGGACCCCGGGATTCACCCCTCCACTTT,TRBV6-5,TRBJ1-6,NA,once
CASSPYRLAGGLYEQYF,TGTGCCAGCAGCCCATATCGACTCGCGGGGGGCCTCTACGAGCAGTACTTC,TRBV5-4,TRBJ2-7,TRBD2,NA
CATRQGGSYEQYF,TGTGCCACCCGGCAGGGGGGCTCCTACGAGCAGTACTTC,TRBV10-3,TRBJ2-7,NA,NA
CASSLRLLNRNEQFF,TGTGCCAGCAGCTTAAGGCTACTAAATCGCAATGAGCAGTTCTTC,TRBV7-6,TRBJ2-1,NA,NA
CASSLHQGSRNEQFF,TGTGCCAGCAGCTTACACCAGGGGAGTAGGAATGAGCAGTTCTTC,TRBV11-3,TRBJ2-1,NA,NA
CASTPYDRGNNQPQHF,TGTGCCAGCACCCCCTACGACAGGGGCAACAATCAGCCCCAGCATTTT,TRBV6-6,TRBJ1-5,TRBD1,NA
CASSRSGSPEDTEAFF,TGCGCCAGCAGCCGTAGTGGGTCCCCCGAGGACACTGAAGCTTTCTTT,TRBV4-1,TRBJ1-1,NA,NA
CASTLEVYEQYF,TGTGCCAGCACCCTTGAGGTCTACGAGCAGTACTTC,TRBV6-1,TRBJ2-7,NA,NA
CSVSTSGGLGIQYF,TGCAGCGTGTCGACTAGCGGGGGCCTCGGGATTCAGTACTTC,TRBV29-1,TRBJ2-4,TRBD2,NA
CASSSGQPNTEAFF,TGCGCCAGCAGCTCTGGACAGCCAAACACTGAAGCTTTCTTT,TRBV5-1,TRBJ1-1,NA,NA
CASMRDGDYGYTF,TGCGCCAGCATGAGGGACGGAGATTATGGCTACACCTTC,TRBV5-1,TRBJ1-2,NA,NA
CASKSGQGGQPQHF,TGTGCCAGCAAATCGGGACAGGGGGGACAGCCCCAGCATTTT,TRBV18,TRBJ1-5,TRBD1,NA
CASSLARTSREYQETQYF,TGTGCCAGCAGCTTAGCGCGAACCAGTCGGGAGTACCAAGAGACCCAGTACTTC,TRBV7-8,TRBJ2-5,NA,NA